This paragraph reports one T cell receptor (beta chain). What it binds is not known. An end of the junction does not agree with germline; a read error may underlie this. This CDR3 is 15 amino acids long. The entry originates in a study of T cell repertoires in cytomegalovirus infection. Overall study: Peptides in the study included HLA-C-restricted and HLA-B-restricted CMV epitopes. CMV infection and matching HLA type were both indicated by public TCR beta signatures.

MiXCR, applied by TCRdb to the reads, yields one record per CDR3 protein. The sample consists of approximately 990,000 distinct CDR3 sequences, around 32% of them appearing once. This receptor was taken from a human donor in good health (CMV status not recorded). Some clones in this sample may be carry-over from other donors' samples. The V call is TRBV12-3 or TRBV12-4, the J call TRBJ2-6; weak D call: TRBD2 (6 bases). The starting material was cultured CD8+ T cells from PBMCs, obtained from culture after CMV antigen stimulation. This CDR3 reads CASSWGVSWAHVLTF. Written as DNA, the CDR3 is TGTGCCAGCAGTTGGGGGGTATCTTGGGCCCACGTCCTGACTTTC.